The T cell receptor (beta chain) under discussion was sequenced for a study of T cell repertoires in cytomegalovirus infection. In the study overall: Signatures in public TCR beta sequences pointed to both CMV infection and matching HLA type.

TCRdb itself ran the reads through MiXCR, one entry per CDR3 protein. The data hold 350,000 to 500,000 distinct CDR3 sequences, with 30% to 40% observed a single time. There are 12 residues in the CDR3. J lost 11 bases, V lost 0 bases, and 3 bases had no gene match. Per germline, CDR1 MNHNY and CDR2 SVGAGI (reference sequence). Study observations and caveats: Pooled public TCR beta family frequency picked out CMV carriers with the relevant HLA.

This clonotype has at least ten counts. What it binds is unknown. The TCR comes from a human donor in good health (CMV status not recorded). Some clones in this sample may be carry-over from other donors' samples. The V gene is TRBV6-6, the J gene TRBJ1-1, with TRBD1 identical over 7 bases. The sample taken for sequencing was PBMCs. CDR3 nucleotides: TGTGCCAGCAGTTACTCGACAGGGTCGGCTTTCTTT. Amino acids: CASSYSTGSAFF.